What follows is one T cell receptor beta chain and its context. The antigen this receptor binds is unknown. Nothing much larger sits one base from this clone, and base qualities are not available. This entry belongs to a study of cytomegalovirus exposure and HLA in healthy donors (dated by TCRdb to about 2017). With respect to the entire study: According to an earlier analysis of around 600 of the donors, 150 million to 200 million T cells yielded roughly 100 million unique TCR beta sequences and roughly 280 Gb of sequence data. An early release that covered fewer than 750 HLA-typed donors contained around 330 gigabases of sequencing data and 75 million to 100 million unique TCR sequences. Of the 398 genotyped donors, 75% to 85% were placed in the genetic ancestry cluster associated with self-reported Caucasian donors. The study was designed to test whether signatures of past pathogen exposure could be identified by cataloging public T cell receptors. The study profiled the T cell repertoires of hundreds of subjects by immunosequencing and related them to cytomegalovirus serostatus. Along with the approximately 700-subject first cohort, a separate validation cohort of over a hundred different subjects was used. To predict cytomegalovirus infection status, the study brought together high-throughput TCR immunosequencing, statistical association of individual TCRs with disease status, and machine learning. In a later analysis, previously published TCR beta repertoires from 550 to 750 donors were re-analyzed and high-resolution HLA genotyping was added so that TCR occurrence patterns could be studied. The later analysis used no new phenotypic data to find candidate immune exposures, relying instead on TCR beta sequences and their occurrence across donors. An earlier analysis of around 580 of the donors used high-throughput TCR beta sequencing to judge whether each TCR beta V gene segment behaved as functional or pseudogenic. Donor age, sex, ethnicity and CMV serostatus were collected together with the repertoire data. Genome-wide SNP genotypes for about 65% of the 666 donors were used in a later genetic analysis, which treated that subset as a discovery cohort. All discovery cohort repertoires had been generated using a single sequencing platform. HLA typing covered class I and class II loci at four-digit resolution. Typing coverage varied by locus: roughly 629-640 donors for A, B, C, DRB1 and DQB1; 500 to 550 for DQA1; 600 to 610 for DPA1; about 450 for DPB1. Roughly 5 DR-DQ haplotypes were treated as single units for association and clustering because of strong linkage in the cohort. On average, 235,054 unique TCR beta nucleotide sequences were sequenced per donor among 350 to 400 genotyped donors of the cohort, with roughly 18% of those sequences being non-productive. Here is what the overall study found, with its caveats: A further reported finding was that TCR beta sequences accurately predicted the HLA-A and HLA-B alleles for most subjects in the first cohort. Only TCR beta chains were sequenced in this cohort, and the absence of alpha or paired-chain data limited detectable features. The presence/absence analyses assumed that sequencing depth was roughly uniform across donors, and that assumption may not be true. The authors suggested that the approach could potentially be extended to other disease states and immunological phenotypes. When HLA alleles, especially DR and DQ, strongly co-occurred, attributing TCR associations to individual alleles was difficult. In a later analysis, 16,951 TCR beta sequences were associated with specific HLA alleles at a false discovery rate of 0.05. In an earlier analysis of more than 450 of the donors, most TCR beta V segments were observed in productive rearrangements about 87% or about 30% of the time, broadly matching IMGT annotations. In a later genetic analysis, a missense DCLRE1C variant was associated with V-gene and J-gene trimming of TCR beta chains, and the association was replicated in an independent cohort. According to a later genetic analysis, donors in an Asian-associated ancestry cluster had fewer N-insertions in productive TCRs than the approximately 670-donor mean. A few of the identified cytomegalovirus-associated TCR beta chains were confirmed in vitro to be specific for cytomegalovirus antigens. A cluster of highly shared sequence variants was judged likely to be a technical artifact of the sequencing pipeline. A later analysis found that HLA-associated TCR beta chains were more clonally expanded and had lower generation probabilities than equally common non-associated chains. Correlated functional status among segregating V segments might reflect linkage disequilibrium, but an unknown experimental factor could not be ruled out. Because the 87-base-pair reads could not distinguish some IMGT-functional V segments, including TRBV6-2 and TRBV6-3, those segments were excluded. Because some donors lacked HLA typing at each locus, the association tests relied only on the typed subset. The study listed 150 to 200 TCR beta chains as associated with cytomegalovirus. While some public TCRs were present in many individuals, most TCR sequences turned up only very rarely across donors. The only immune exposure information available for the cohort was CMV serostatus. Seventeen rarely observed V segments, including chromosome 9 orphons, were excluded from the earlier analysis of approximately 500 of the donors because counts were too low. In both the original and validation cohorts, the classifier was reported to diagnose cytomegalovirus status with high specificity and sensitivity. In a later analysis, the rate of TCR association differed among HLA loci, with DRB1 alleles having the most associated TCRs and HLA-C alleles having the fewest. In a later analysis, most CMV-associated TCR beta chains were found to appear HLA-restricted, with HLA associations seemingly driven largely by CMV exposure. According to a later analysis, parvovirus B19, influenza, CMV and Epstein-Barr virus appeared linked to several top co-occurrence clusters.

Libraries were made using the immunoSEQ multiplex PCR assay. For the multiplex PCR, a mixture combining 60 forward primers for TCR Vbeta segments and 13 reverse primers for TCR Jbeta segments was used. A multiplex PCR assay on genomic DNA amplified the CDR3 region of rearranged TCR beta genes. The amplified TCR beta libraries were sequenced on the Illumina HiSeq System as 87-base-pair reads. The authors' pipeline ran thus. A later analysis counted approximately 74 million unique TCR beta chains across the 550 to 800 repertoires, and roughly 10 million of these chains were shared by at least two donors. To remove PCR and sequencing errors, raw reads were error-corrected and collapsed into unique sequences using a nearest-neighbor algorithm that merged closely related sequences. Alignment of CDR3 sequences to IMGT reference sequences was used to assign V, D and J gene segments. Each retained sequence needed at least a six-nucleotide match to both a V gene segment and a J gene segment. Rearrangements were called productive when the CDR3 lacked stop codons and stayed in frame with V and J; all others were non-productive. CDR3 was defined by IMGT convention, running from the second conserved V-encoded cysteine to the conserved J-encoded phenylalanine. Sequences without an unambiguous match to a single V gene segment were excluded from the earlier analysis of 500 to 700 of the donors. In an earlier analysis of about 590 of the donors, a V segment was called functional when productive rearrangements were above 56.7%, and segregating when the standard deviation between donors exceeded 5%. A statistical classification framework was developed to diagnose cytomegalovirus status using the catalog of TCR beta chain sequences. In a later analysis, V and J genes were assigned by comparing TCR nucleotide sequences against IMGT/GENE-DB human TR gene sequences. Using the TCRdist pipeline, a later analysis assigned CDR3 sequences along with most-parsimonious VDJ recombination scenarios. In a later analysis, every TCR beta chain was defined by the combination of its CDR3 amino acid sequence and its V-gene family, and reads without a unique V-gene family were dropped. To address suspected cross-contamination and a sequencing artifact, a later analysis removed roughly 640 highly shared, low-generation-probability nucleotide sequences. In a later analysis, a clonal expansion index was calculated for each public chain from normalized within-repertoire ranks of inferred template counts. A later analysis computed generation probabilities with a VDJ recombination model fitted to out-of-frame rearrangements, and checked the results against IGoR. Hypergeometric tests were used in a later analysis to score TCR-TCR, TCR-HLA and TCR-CMV co-occurrence, with a repertoire-size bias correction applied to the TCR pairs. A later analysis estimated false discovery rates by permuting HLA or CMV assignments 20 times. In a later analysis, co-occurring TCRs were grouped using DBSCAN, and TCRdist sequence similarity was added for clustering within HLA-allele-positive subsets. Repertoires with fewer than 30,000 or more than 120,000 public chains, plus five repertoires with anomalous nucleotide sharing, were excluded from co-occurrence clustering. As stored in TCRdb, this immuneACCESS dataset retains in-frame rearrangements with V and J assigned. A fraction of the clones does not appear; measured against another copy, unresolved V genes explain less than half of the discrepancy, and the remainder lacks a known reason. V and J calls and clone size are copied from that table; D and trimming were computed from the DNA. A total of about 130,000 clones appear in this sample, roughly 75% of them only once. Clones ranked in the top ten supply approximately 11% of the sample.

The cohort was made up of approximately 700 healthy bone marrow donors. At the time of sampling, every cohort member was nominally healthy, though immune exposures that went unrecorded were likely present. The donor tested CMV seropositive, placing the donor among the 310 or so seropositive members of the cohort. A peripheral blood sample was collected from each donor, and TCR beta sequencing was performed on peripheral blood mononuclear cells. Genomic DNA was extracted from the blood cell samples with the Qiagen DNeasy Blood Extraction Kit. Including cysteine and phenylalanine, the CDR3 has 12 amino acids. Kept here is only the CDR3 DNA, which spans 36 bases and is read in frame from base 1. V was cut back by 3 bases and J by 5 bases, leaving a gap of 6 bases between them. Reading the germline V gene gives CDR1 SGHAT and CDR2 FQNNGV.

Here the chain combines TRBV11-2 and TRBJ2-3; perhaps TRBD2 is the D gene, with 5 bases matching. Sequenced material: PBMCs. This TCR came from a man aged 25-45 years in good health and CMV-seropositive. In nucleotide form, the sequence is TGTGCCAGCAGCTTCGAGGGAGATACGCAGTATTTT. This sequence encodes CASSFEGDTQYF.